This entry lists 27 T cell receptor beta chains sequenced from one sample in a study of CD8+CD57+ T cells in acquired aplastic anemia. Genomic DNA constituted the template upon which TCR beta VDJ and CDR3 profiling was performed. TCRdb reprocessed the reads via MiXCR and lists one record per CDR3 protein. Here the sample spans 160,000 or so distinct CDR3 sequences, roughly half being singletons. For sequencing, patients were chosen who had shown expansion of CD8+CD57+ cells by flow cytometry. The specimen was sorted CD4+, CD8+, or CD8+CD57+ T cells (not recorded which) from PBMCs. The receptors shown here come from a human donor with aplastic anemia.

Turning to this clonotype: A much more abundant neighbour one base away suggests this may be a read error. This chain connects TRBV20-1 to TRBJ1-4; weak D call: TRBD1 (6 bases). Looked up from germline, CDR1 is DFQATT and CDR2 is SNEGSKA (reference sequence). There are 13 residues in the CDR3. CDR3 nucleotide sequence: TGCAGTGCTAGGGAGGGGGGGAATGAAGAACTGTTTTTT. Amino acid sequence: CSAREGGNEELFF.

To note about this clonotype: This could be a read error, since a much larger clone is one nucleotide away. The chain has TRBV4-1 and TRBJ2-5; weak D call: TRBD1 (5 bases). Germline lookup yields CDR1 MGHRA and CDR2 YSYEKL. The CDR3 is 14 amino acids. Trimming cost V 2 bases and J 2 bases, with 9 bases left between them. The CDR3 region is CASSQSRTQETQYF. CDR3 sequence (DNA): TGCGCCAGCAGCCAATCCAGGACACAAGAGACCCAGTACTTC.

This clonotype was counted many times. The CDR3 region has the DNA TGTGCCAGCAGCTTGGTAGCACGGTCGAACACTGAAGCTTTCTTT. Its translation is CASSLVARSNTEAFF. The genes are TRBV5-4 and TRBJ1-1; D gene ambiguous. Germline CDR1 is SGHNT and CDR2 is YYREEE (reference sequence). With 0 bases removed from V and 1 base from J, the gap between germline ends came to 10 bases. The CDR3 has 15 amino acids.

Only a few counts were recorded for this clonotype. The chain uses TRBV5-5 and TRBJ1-2; TRBD1 is a possible D gene (6 bases). CDR1 is SGHKS and CDR2 is YYEKEE in the germline V gene (reference sequence). The V and J ends lost 0 bases and 5 bases respectively, with 17 bases between them. The CDR3 contains 16 residues. The CDR3 reads CASSLEISGALYGYTF. CDR3 bases: TGTGCCAGCAGCTTGGAAATATCAGGGGCCTTATATGGCTACACCTTC.

The rearrangement uses TRBV10-3 and TRBJ2-3; 9 positions agree with TRBD1. The CDR3 contains 14 residues. V lost 7 bases to trimming and J lost 5 bases; unmatched junction nucleotides: 7. Germline V gene sequence: CDR1 ENHRY, CDR2 SYGVKD. CDR3: CAIKGGQGRDTQYF. The CDR3, as DNA: TGTGCCATCAAAGGGGGACAGGGTAGAGATACGCAGTATTTT.

Comment on this clonotype: This CDR3 is missing its conserved last phenylalanine or tryptophan, likely due to a read error. The rearrangement uses TRBV15 and TRBJ2-1, with unresolved D. The germline V gene encodes CDR1 LNHNV and CDR2 YYDKDF (reference sequence). The length of the CDR3 is 15 residues. Deletions cut 1 base from V and 6 bases from J, with 13 bases between. As DNA, the CDR3 is TGTGCCACCAGCAGAGTATACGAATCCGGCAATGAGCAGTTCCTC. Translated: CATSRVYESGNEQFL.

V gene TRBV6-1 combines with J gene TRBJ2-7, with 8 bases matching TRBD2. Germline assignment: CDR1 MNHNS and CDR2 SASEGT. The CDR3 runs 16 residues. Unmatched junction bases numbered 14, after V lost 6 bases and J lost 4 bases. This CDR3 is CASRTHPGGRGYEQYV. In DNA, the CDR3 is TGTGCCAGCAGAACCCACCCGGGGGGGAGAGGATACGAGCAGTACGTC.

This clonotype was observed at least ten times. CDR3 nucleotides: TGTGCCAGCAGCTCCCCGACAGACGGCTATGGCTACACCTTC. Translation: CASSSPTDGYGYTF. The rearrangement links TRBV5-4 to TRBJ1-2; D is perhaps TRBD1 (5 bases). Germline CDR1 reads SGHNT; CDR2 reads YYREEE (reference sequence). Trimming removed 3 bases from V and 4 bases from J, with 13 bases in between. CDR3 length: 14 residues.

The chain carries TRBV10-3 and TRBJ1-1; 9 bases align to TRBD1. Germline loops: CDR1 ENHRY, CDR2 SYGVKD. With V trimmed by 7 bases and J by 7 bases, 7 bases remained unmatched. This CDR3 has 13 residues. CDR3 region: CAITRTGASEAFF. In nucleotides, the CDR3 is TGTGCCATCACCAGGACAGGGGCAAGTGAAGCTTTCTTT.

This chain joins TRBV9 and TRBJ1-1; D gene uncertain. Germline V lookup: CDR1 SGDLS, CDR2 YYNGEE. The V gene lost 0 bases and the J gene lost 5 bases, with 11 bases spanning the gap. The CDR3 is 14 amino acids. CDR3 amino acids: CASSVALGSTEAFF. The CDR3 nucleotides read TGTGCCAGCAGCGTAGCTTTGGGGAGTACTGAAGCTTTCTTT.

This sequence joins TRBV10-3 and TRBJ1-1, with D hard to call. The length of the CDR3 is 11 residues. Trimming shortened V by 8 bases and J by 3 bases, and 7 bases separated the two germline ends. Germline loops: CDR1 ENHRY, CDR2 SYGVKD. CDR3 residues: CAIAGDTEAFF. In DNA form, the CDR3 reads TGTGCCATCGCTGGGGACACTGAAGCTTTCTTT.

This clonotype was seen many times. One end of the junction is discordant with germline, which a read error may explain. The V call is TRBV12-3 or TRBV12-4, the J call TRBJ2-2, with D perhaps given as TRBD1 or TRBD2 (5 bases each). CDR3 length: 15 amino acids. The CDR3 DNA is TGTGCCAGCAGCCTACTTCCAGGGCGGACCGGGAAGCTGTTTTTT. Its translation: CASSLLPGRTGKLFF.

This clonotype has ten or more counts. The chain joins TRBV6-2 or TRBV6-3 to TRBJ1-5; weak D call: TRBD1 (6 bases). Trimming cost V 5 bases and J 9 bases, with 14 bases left between them. Germline V gene sequence: CDR1 MNHEY, CDR2 SVGEGT. This CDR3 contains 13 residues. The CDR3 DNA reads as TGTGCCAGCAGTACAGGGCCGGGTAGGCCCCAGCATTTT. Its translation is CASSTGPGRPQHF.

As to this clonotype: The final CDR3 position lacks the conserved phenylalanine or tryptophan, pointing to a likely read error. This chain joins TRBV20-1 and TRBJ1-6; D gene unclear. Germline lookup yields CDR1 DFQATT and CDR2 SNEGSKA (reference sequence). Trimming cost V 1 base and J 6 bases, with 7 bases left between them. This CDR3 has 13 amino acids. The CDR3 nucleotides are TGCAGTGCTAGAGGAGGGATTAATTCACCCCTCCACTGT. Its protein product is CSARGGINSPLHC.

This clonotype was observed many times. This chain links TRBV19 with TRBJ1-2; possible D gene TRBD1, 5 bases. V shed 1 base and J shed 6 bases, with 15 bases lying between them. Looked up from germline, CDR1 is LNHDA and CDR2 is SQIVND (reference sequence). The CDR3 extends over 15 amino acids. This CDR3 is CASSIGVGVRDGYTF. The DNA for the CDR3 is TGTGCCAGTAGTATAGGAGTGGGGGTAAGGGATGGCTACACCTTC.

The J gene is TRBJ1-2, the V gene TRBV29-1, with D hard to call. V lost 8 bases and J 0 bases, leaving 7 bases between the germline ends. The CDR3 contains 11 residues. CDR1 and CDR2 from the germline V gene are SQVTM and ANQGSEA. CDR3 residues: CSIEANYGYTF. CDR3 bases: TGCAGCATAGAAGCTAACTATGGCTACACCTTC.

V and J are TRBV7-6 and TRBJ1-1; D uncertain. The germline V gene encodes CDR1 SGHVS and CDR2 FNYEAQ. The CDR3 runs 13 residues. V lost 5 bases and J 1 base, leaving 8 bases between the germline ends. The CDR3 DNA follows: TGTGCCAGCAGCGAAGGCCGGAACACTGAAGCTTTCTTT. This sequence encodes CASSEGRNTEAFF.

This clonotype has just a few counts. V is TRBV24-1 and J is TRBJ1-2, with 8 bases fitting TRBD1. In germline, CDR1 is KGHDR, CDR2 SFDVKD. The V segment lost 4 bases and the J segment 3 bases; nucleotides outside the gene matches: 3. The CDR3 contains 14 residues. The CDR3 loop reads CATSDRTGYYGYTF. The DNA for the CDR3 is TGTGCCACCAGTGACCGGACAGGGTACTATGGCTACACCTTC.

This clonotype was seen many times. The gene calls are TRBV12-5 and TRBJ2-1; D unresolved. This CDR3 has 12 residues. The V gene's germline CDR1 is LGHNT and CDR2 FRNRAP. V was trimmed by 1 base and J by 3 bases, leaving 1 base between them. The CDR3: CASGLGYNEQFF. CDR3 DNA sequence: TGTGCTAGTGGTTTGGGCTACAATGAGCAGTTCTTC.

This clonotype was recorded a few times. It may be a read error: a sequence one base away is much more abundant. This chain joins TRBV5-1 and TRBJ2-7; 8 bases agree with TRBD1. The CDR3 runs to 16 residues. The J segment lost 2 bases and the V segment lost 1 base, leaving 8 bases of the junction unmatched. The germline V gene encodes CDR1 SGHRS and CDR2 YFSETQ. The CDR3 sequence: CASSLLAGGFPYEQYV. The CDR3 DNA follows: TGCGCCAGCAGCTTGTTGGCAGGGGGCTTCCCCTACGAGCAGTACGTC.

The CDR3 coding sequence is TGTGCCAGCAGCTTAGCTGGGACAGGGCCCTACGAGCAGTACGTC. Its translation: CASSLAGTGPYEQYV. The genes are TRBV7-2 and TRBJ2-7; 9 bases line up with TRBD1. J lost 2 bases, V lost 0 bases, and 2 bases had no gene match. The V gene's germline CDR1 is SGHTA and CDR2 FQGNSA. The CDR3 is 15 amino acids.

The V and J genes are TRBV19 and TRBJ1-4, with D hard to call. Germline lookup yields CDR1 LNHDA and CDR2 SQIVND (reference sequence). Between the trimmed V and J ends, which lost 3 bases and 3 bases, there was a span of 5 bases. The CDR3 has 13 residues. The CDR3 coding sequence is TGTGCCAGTAGTATTGACGCTAATGAAAAACTGTTTTTT. Its protein product is CASSIDANEKLFF.

The rearrangement uses TRBV20-1 and TRBJ2-3; TRBD2 matches at 9 bases. Germline values: CDR1 DFQATT, CDR2 SNEGSKA (reference sequence). V dropped 6 bases and J dropped 0; count of bases not matched to a gene: 10. This CDR3 is 16 amino acids long. The CDR3 is CSATSASGRSTDTQYF. CDR3 nucleotides: TGCAGTGCCACCAGTGCAAGCGGGAGGAGCACAGATACGCAGTATTTT.

This clonotype showed up many times. The gene calls are TRBV10-3 and TRBJ2-3; D may match TRBD1 or TRBD2 (6 bases each). CDR1 and CDR2 (germline): ENHRY, SYGVKD. The CDR3 length is 16 residues. Trimming cost V 7 bases and J 6 bases, with 23 bases left between them. CDR3 region: CAITMGNAGEADTQYF. The CDR3 nucleotides are TGTGCCATCACCATGGGGAATGCAGGGGAGGCCGATACGCAGTATTTT.

This rearrangement joins TRBV2 to TRBJ2-6; D is unclear. This CDR3 spans 15 amino acids. The germline gives CDR1 SNHLY, CDR2 FYNNEI. The ends were cut back, 8 bases at V and 4 bases at J, with 15 bases in the middle. The CDR3 coding sequence is TGTGCCAGCGCCCACGGGTGGCAGGGGGCCAACGTCCTGACTTTC. Its protein is CASAHGWQGANVLTF.

The rearrangement uses TRBV5-5 and TRBJ1-6; D might be TRBD1 (6 bases). The V gene lost 4 bases and the J gene lost 7 bases, with 15 bases spanning the gap. CDR1 and CDR2 from the germline V gene are SGHKS and YYEKEE (reference sequence). The CDR3 has 15 amino acids. CDR3 coding DNA: TGTGCCAGCAGCCAATTACAGGGAGTGAATTCACCCCTCCACTTT. Its protein product is CASSQLQGVNSPLHF.

Notes on this clonotype: Possible read error: a much larger clone is one base away. V and J are TRBV27 and TRBJ1-1; D ambiguous. The V gene's germline CDR1 is MNHEY and CDR2 SMNVEV (reference sequence). The CDR3 runs to 14 residues. CDR3 protein: CANSFRGRNTEAFF. Here the CDR3 DNA reads TGTGCCAACAGTTTCCGGGGTAGGAACACTGAAGCTTTCTTT.